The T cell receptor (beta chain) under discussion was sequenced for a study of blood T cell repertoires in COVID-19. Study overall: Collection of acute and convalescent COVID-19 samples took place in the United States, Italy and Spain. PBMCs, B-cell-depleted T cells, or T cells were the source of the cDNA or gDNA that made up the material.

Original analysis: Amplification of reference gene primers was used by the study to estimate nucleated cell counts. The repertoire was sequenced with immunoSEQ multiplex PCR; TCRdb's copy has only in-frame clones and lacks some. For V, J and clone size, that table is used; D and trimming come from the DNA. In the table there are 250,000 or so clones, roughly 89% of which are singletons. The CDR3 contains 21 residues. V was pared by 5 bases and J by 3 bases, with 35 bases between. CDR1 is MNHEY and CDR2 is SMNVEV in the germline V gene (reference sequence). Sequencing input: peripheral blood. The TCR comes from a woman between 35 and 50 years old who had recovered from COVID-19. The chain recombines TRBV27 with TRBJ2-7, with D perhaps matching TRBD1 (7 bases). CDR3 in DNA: TGTGCCAGCAGTGAAGAAAGGAGGGACAGACAACCTCATAGGAATAACTACGAGCAGTACTTC. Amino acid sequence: CASSEERRDRQPHRNNYEQYF.